This T cell receptor (beta chain) was sequenced during a study of cytomegalovirus exposure and HLA in healthy donors. A multiplex PCR was run with 60 Vbeta primers and 13 Jbeta primers. Sequenced by immunoSEQ multiplex PCR; TCRdb stores in-frame clones only, minus some. The data hold about 150,000 clones, with approximately 82% observed a single time. V was cut by 1 base and J by 4 bases, with 8 bases left in between. The CDR3 is made up of 14 amino acids. CDR1 is SGHNT and CDR2 is YENEEA in the germline V gene. The sample comprised PBMCs. This receptor was taken from a young man in good health and CMV-seropositive. V and J are TRBV11-3 and TRBJ2-1; tentative D call: TRBD2 (6 bases). CDR3 in DNA: TGTGCCAGCAGCTTAGGGCGGGGATACAATGAGCAGTTCTTC. Protein: CASSLGRGYNEQFF.